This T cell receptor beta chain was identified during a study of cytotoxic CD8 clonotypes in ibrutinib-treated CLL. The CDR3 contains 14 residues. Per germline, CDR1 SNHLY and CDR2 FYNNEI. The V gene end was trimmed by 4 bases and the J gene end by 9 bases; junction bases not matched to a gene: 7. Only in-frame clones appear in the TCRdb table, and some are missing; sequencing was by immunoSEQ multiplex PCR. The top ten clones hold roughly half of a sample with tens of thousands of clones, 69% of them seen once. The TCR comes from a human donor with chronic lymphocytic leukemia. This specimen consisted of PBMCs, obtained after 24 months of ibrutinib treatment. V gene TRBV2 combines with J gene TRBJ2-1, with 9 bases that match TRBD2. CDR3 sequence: CASSGSRGGSEQFF. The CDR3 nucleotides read TGTGCCAGCAGTGGGTCGCGGGGGGGCTCTGAGCAGTTCTTC. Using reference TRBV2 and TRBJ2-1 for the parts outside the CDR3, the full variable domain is EPEVTQTPSHQVTQMGQEVILRCVPISNHLYFYWYRQILGQKVEFLVSFYNNEISEKSEIFDDQFSVERPDGSNFTLKIRSTKLEDSAMYFCASSGSRGGSEQFFGPGTRLTVL.